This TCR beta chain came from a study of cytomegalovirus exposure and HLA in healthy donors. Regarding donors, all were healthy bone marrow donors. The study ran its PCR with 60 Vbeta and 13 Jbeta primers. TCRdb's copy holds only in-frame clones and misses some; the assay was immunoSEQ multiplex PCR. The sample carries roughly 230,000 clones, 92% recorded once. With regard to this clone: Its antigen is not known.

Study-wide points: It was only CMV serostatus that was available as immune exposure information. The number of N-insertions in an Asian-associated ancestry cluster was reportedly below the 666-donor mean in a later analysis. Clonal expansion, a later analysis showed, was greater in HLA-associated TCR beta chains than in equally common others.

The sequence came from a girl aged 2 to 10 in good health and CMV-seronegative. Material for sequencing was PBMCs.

CDR3 residues: CASGLGETYEQYF. The CDR3 nucleotides read TGTGCTAGTGGTTTAGGAGAGACCTACGAGCAGTACTTC. The V gene is TRBV12-5, the J gene TRBJ2-7; unclear D gene. Trimming removed 3 bases at V and 2 bases at J, with 8 bases between. The CDR3 sequence is 13 residues long. CDR1 and CDR2 from the germline V gene are LGHNT and FRNRAP.